A single sample is the source of the 4 T cell receptor beta chains below, sequenced in a study of blood T cell repertoires in COVID-19. The protocol was immunoSEQ multiplex PCR, while the TCRdb copy is restricted to in-frame clones and leaves out a portion. The sample carries about 60,000 clones, about 77% recorded once. The specimen was peripheral blood. All receptors come from a human donor in a cohort sampled during active COVID-19.

The rearrangement uses TRBV6-5 and TRBJ1-4; 9 bases are shared with TRBD1. Trimming at V came to 10 bases and at J to 6 bases, leaving 9 bases not matched to a gene. The CDR3 sequence is 14 residues long. Germline V CDR1 and CDR2: MNHEY, SVGAGI. The CDR3 reads CATYFGTGHEKLFF. As DNA, the CDR3 is TGTGCCACCTATTTTGGGACAGGGCATGAAAAACTGTTTTTT.

The chain joins TRBV29-1 to TRBJ2-7, with TRBD2 matching over 16 bases. CDR1 is SQVTM and CDR2 is ANQGSEA in the germline V gene. V was clipped by 6 bases and J by 1 base; unmatched bases: 6. There are 16 residues in the CDR3. The CDR3 region is CSVRGLAGGPSYEQYF. Here the CDR3 DNA reads TGCAGCGTGAGGGGACTAGCGGGAGGGCCGTCCTACGAGCAGTACTTC.

The J gene is TRBJ2-7, the V gene TRBV5-6; maybe TRBD2 (6 bases). CDR3 length: 14 residues. V shed 2 bases and J shed 0 bases, with 9 bases lying between them. Germline V lookup: CDR1 SGHDT, CDR2 YYEEEE. The CDR3 is CASSLDGGSYEQYF. DNA for the CDR3: TGTGCCAGCAGCTTAGACGGGGGCTCCTACGAGCAGTACTTC. The full variable domain, in which reference TRBV5-6 and TRBJ2-7 provide the parts outside the CDR3, is DAGVTQSPTHLIKTRGQQVTLRCSPKSGHDTVSWYQQALGQGPQFIFQYYEEEERQRGNFPDRFSGHQFPNYSSELNVNALLLGDSALYLCASSLDGGSYEQYFGPGTRLTVT.

The chain combines TRBV3-1 (or the pseudogene TRBV3-2) with TRBJ1-3, with D perhaps matching TRBD1 (5 bases). Germline-derived CDR1 and CDR2 are LGHDT and YNNKEL (reference sequence). The CDR3 extends over 14 amino acids. Trimming took off 5 bases at V and 0 bases at J, with 8 bases between the two ends. The CDR3 nucleotides are TGTGCCAGCAGCTATAGGGGCTCTGGAAACACCATATATTTT. Translation gives CASSYRGSGNTIYF.